This T cell receptor (beta chain) was captured by sequencing in a study of T cells in Graves' hyperthyroidism and ophthalmopathy. From RNA transcripts, TCR beta CDR3 regions were amplified. The TCR CDR3 was amplified in a first-round RT-PCR using the HTBI primer set. TCRdb reprocessed the multiplex PCR reads via MiXCR and lists one record per CDR3 protein. This sample has 550,000 to 600,000 distinct CDR3 sequences, with around 14% found just once. V lost 10 bases, J lost 0 bases, and 16 bases lay in between. This CDR3 has 15 amino acids. General study points: Among thyroid clonotypes expanded above 0.001, most also appeared in blood.

About this clonotype itself: Its antigen remains unidentified.

The chain couples TRBV12-3 or TRBV12-4 to TRBJ1-3; D perhaps matches TRBD1 (6 bases). The receptor's source is a woman under 30 with Graves' ophthalmopathy. The source material was blood. The CDR3 loop is CAITPTRGSGNTIYF. The DNA of the CDR3 is TGTGCCATCACTCCCACCAGGGGCTCTGGAAACACCATATATTTT.